The 25 T cell receptor beta chains in this list originate from one sample, sequenced in a study of blood T cell repertoires in COVID-19. TCRdb's table, derived via immunoSEQ multiplex PCR, lists solely in-frame clones and lacks some. The table includes roughly 180,000 clones, under 90% detected once. The sequenced sample consisted of peripheral blood. The receptor set was obtained from a human donor in a cohort sampled during active COVID-19.

The chain is built from TRBV30 and TRBJ2-7; TRBD1 matches 7 bases. V shed 5 bases and J 6 bases; nucleotides not matched to a gene: 7. The CDR3 runs to 12 residues. CDR1 and CDR2 (germline): GTSNPN, SVGIG (reference sequence). CDR3 in DNA: TGTGCCTGGGAGATGACAGGGATCGAGCAGTACTTC. Its protein product is CAWEMTGIEQYF.

V gene TRBV5-1 combines with J gene TRBJ2-1; possibly TRBD2 for D (6 bases). The CDR3 is 17 residues long. Germline V gene data show CDR1 as SGHRS and CDR2 as YFSETQ. Trimming removed 2 bases at V and 7 bases at J, with 22 bases between. This CDR3 reads CASSFGGTLQTQNEQFF. Here the CDR3 DNA reads TGCGCCAGCAGCTTCGGGGGAACTCTACAAACTCAAAATGAGCAGTTCTTC.

Written as DNA, the CDR3 is TGTGCCAGCAGCCCAGGGGGACAGAGCTACGAGCAGTACTTC. Its protein is CASSPGGQSYEQYF. The V gene is TRBV9, the J gene TRBJ2-7; 7 bases are shared with TRBD1. After removal of 4 bases from V and 3 bases from J, the junction contained 7 bases not matched to a gene. The CDR3 is 14 residues long. CDR1 SGDLS and CDR2 YYNGEE come from the germline V gene.

In nucleotides, the CDR3 is TGTGCCATCAGTATCTCCGGACAGGGGGCGGGAGGAAACACCATATATTTT. Translating it yields CAISISGQGAGGNTIYF. The chain couples TRBV10-3 to TRBJ1-3, with 11 bases that match TRBD1. V gave up 5 bases and J gave up 4 bases; unmatched junction bases: 10. Per germline, CDR1 ENHRY and CDR2 SYGVKD. CDR3 length: 17 amino acids.

V usage is TRBV18 and J usage is TRBJ1-2; D might be TRBD1 (6 bases). Trimming left V 4 bases short and J 3 bases short, with 12 bases between. CDR3 length equals 14 residues. CDR1 is KGHSH, CDR2 LQKENI, per germline. The CDR3 here is CASSLREGDYGYTF. DNA of the CDR3: TGTGCCAGCTCACTCCGGGAGGGGGACTATGGCTACACCTTC.

The chain has TRBV2 and TRBJ1-5; TRBD1 matches 8 bases. Germline trimming cut 7 bases from V and 2 bases from J; bases unmatched to any gene: 4. The CDR3 totals 14 residues. CDR1 is SNHLY and CDR2 is FYNNEI in the germline V gene. CDR3 coding DNA: TGTGCCAGCATTCTGGACAGGGGCAATCAGCCCCAGCATTTT. This sequence encodes CASILDRGNQPQHF.

The CDR3 sequence: CASSPGGTYNEQFF. The CDR3 nucleotides are TGTGCCAGCAGCCCGGGGGGTACCTACAATGAGCAGTTCTTC. V is TRBV3-1 (or the pseudogene TRBV3-2) and J is TRBJ2-1; 7 bases map to TRBD2. This CDR3 contains 14 residues. After removal of 4 bases from V and 2 bases from J, the junction contained 2 bases not matched to a gene. The germline CDR1 and CDR2 sequences are LGHDT and YNNKEL (reference sequence).

This sequence joins TRBV2 and TRBJ2-7; D may be TRBD2 (6 bases). Trimming stripped 8 bases from V and 2 bases from J, with 16 bases between. CDR1 and CDR2 from the germline V gene are SNHLY and FYNNEI. CDR3 length: 14 amino acids. CDR3 residues: CASFFRGRTYEQYF. The CDR3 DNA sequence: TGTGCCAGCTTTTTTCGGGGGAGAACCTACGAGCAGTACTTC.

In its sample, this clone was seen once. DNA for the CDR3: TGTGCCAGCAGGGGCGCTAGCAATCAGCCCCAGCATTTT. It codes for CASRGASNQPQHF. The chain employs TRBV12-3 or TRBV12-4 and TRBJ1-5, with D hard to call. Between the trimmed V and J ends, which lost 6 bases and 0 bases, there was a span of 6 bases. This CDR3 is 13 amino acids long.

This clone was observed a few times. J is TRBJ2-7 and V is TRBV2; 9 nucleotides agree with TRBD1. The CDR3 has 15 amino acids. Germline assignment: CDR1 SNHLY and CDR2 FYNNEI. The junction had 11 bases not matched to a gene; V was cut back by 7 bases and J by 4 bases. CDR3 amino acids: CASKPRMTGGYEQYF. Written as DNA, the CDR3 is TGTGCCAGCAAGCCTAGGATGACAGGGGGATACGAGCAGTACTTC.

This chain uses TRBV3-1 (or the pseudogene TRBV3-2) with TRBJ1-3, with D possibly being TRBD1 (5 bases). CDR3 length: 15 residues. Germline V gene data show CDR1 as LGHDT and CDR2 as YNNKEL (reference sequence). V was clipped by 0 bases and J by 0 bases, with 6 bases between them. The CDR3 nucleotides are TGTGCCAGCAGCCAAGACAGGGTCTCTGGAAACACCATATATTTT. Its protein is CASSQDRVSGNTIYF.

This clone was seen only once. The chain recombines TRBV5-4 with TRBJ1-3; D remains unclear. Per the germline V gene, CDR1 is SGHNT and CDR2 is YYREEE (reference sequence). The CDR3 runs 11 residues. The germline V and J ends were trimmed by 4 bases and 4 bases, with 3 bases remaining between them. The CDR3 region has the DNA TGTGCCAGCAGCCAGGGAAACACCATATATTTT. Protein product: CASSQGNTIYF.

This chain joins TRBV7-9 and TRBJ1-3, with D possibly TRBD1 on 5 matching bases. Trimming removed 3 bases at V and 8 bases at J, with 11 bases between. Germline-derived CDR1 and CDR2 are SEHNR and FQNEAQ (reference sequence). The CDR3 is 13 residues long. The CDR3 is CASSLGGTDTIYF. The CDR3 bases are TGTGCCAGCAGCTTGGGGGGTACAGACACCATATATTTT.

The gene calls are TRBV5-1 and TRBJ2-7; 11 positions match TRBD2. Germline-derived CDR1 and CDR2 are SGHRS and YFSETQ. The CDR3 has 15 residues. Trimming cost V 4 bases and J 3 bases; bases outside gene matches: 6. Here the CDR3 DNA reads TGCGCCAGCAGCATACTAGCGGGGGCCTACTACGAGCAGTACTTC. It yields the protein CASSILAGAYYEQYF.

The chain has TRBV30 and TRBJ1-2; a weak D match, TRBD1 (6 bases). Trimming left V 0 bases short and J 7 bases short, with 12 bases between. The CDR3 sequence is 13 residues long. Germline loops: CDR1 GTSNPN, CDR2 SVGIG (reference sequence). The CDR3: CAWSVLLGGGYTF. CDR3 nucleotide sequence: TGTGCCTGGAGTGTACTGTTAGGGGGTGGCTACACCTTC.

V and J are TRBV2 and TRBJ2-7; 8 bases are a match to TRBD2. The ends lost 3 bases at V and 4 bases at J; junction bases unmatched: 5. The CDR3 has 14 residues. The germline gives CDR1 SNHLY, CDR2 FYNNEI. This CDR3 reads CASSDSGGAYEQYF. The CDR3 DNA reads as TGTGCCAGCAGTGATTCGGGGGGGGCGTACGAGCAGTACTTC.

The V and J genes are TRBV4-1 and TRBJ2-7; D unclear. CDR1 MGHRA and CDR2 YSYEKL come from the germline V gene. V was trimmed by 1 base and J by 3 bases, leaving 7 bases between them. The CDR3 has 13 residues. The CDR3 sequence is CASSQVADYEQYF. The CDR3, as DNA: TGCGCCAGCAGCCAAGTTGCGGACTACGAGCAGTACTTC.

V and J are TRBV13 and TRBJ2-5; D is unclear. V lost 4 bases to trimming and J lost 5 bases, with 11 bases between them. Per the germline V gene, CDR1 is PRHDT and CDR2 is FYEKMQ (reference sequence). The CDR3 totals 13 residues. The CDR3 DNA is TGTGCCAGCAGCTGGGCCTCCGCGGAGACCCAGTACTTC. It translates to CASSWASAETQYF.

The genes are TRBV5-6 and TRBJ1-1; 8 bases agree with TRBD1. The CDR3 length is 17 residues. Germline CDR1 SGHDT, CDR2 YYEEEE. Germline trimming cut 4 bases from V and 4 bases from J; bases unmatched to any gene: 15. As DNA, the CDR3 is TGTGCCAGCAGCAAGTTATTTGGTGGACAGGGAGTCACTGAAGCTTTCTTT. Amino acids: CASSKLFGGQGVTEAFF.

This clone occurred a few times. This chain connects TRBV5-1 to TRBJ2-7, with a weak D call TRBD2 (5 bases). The germline gives CDR1 SGHRS, CDR2 YFSETQ. Trimming removed 1 base at V and 0 bases at J, with 8 bases between. The CDR3 loop spans 14 amino acids. The CDR3 here is CASSLSGSSYEQYF. CDR3 nucleotide sequence: TGCGCCAGCAGCTTGTCTGGGAGCTCCTACGAGCAGTACTTC.

V usage is TRBV7-6 and J usage is TRBJ2-5; no reliable D call. V dropped 0 bases and J dropped 5 bases, with 10 bases sitting between them. Germline V lookup: CDR1 SGHVS, CDR2 FNYEAQ. The CDR3 covers 14 residues. In DNA form, the CDR3 reads TGTGCCAGCAGCTTAGCGGGTAGCTTTGAGACCCAGTACTTC. Residues: CASSLAGSFETQYF.

This clone was seen a few times. This chain links TRBV19 with TRBJ1-4; perhaps TRBD1 as D (5 bases). Germline CDR1 is LNHDA and CDR2 is SQIVND (reference sequence). V lost 5 bases and J lost 10, with 11 bases in between. CDR3 length equals 12 residues. CDR3 sequence (DNA): TGTGCCAGTAGTCCAGGGTCGGTAAAACTGTTTTTT. This sequence encodes CASSPGSVKLFF.

This clone was picked up one time. The rearrangement links TRBV24-1 to TRBJ2-1, with D hard to call. Germline CDR1 is KGHDR and CDR2 is SFDVKD. This CDR3 contains 14 residues. V lost 1 base and J 6 bases, leaving 9 bases between the germline ends. CDR3 amino acids: CATSDFPRGNEQFF. The CDR3 DNA follows: TGTGCCACCAGTGATTTCCCTAGAGGCAATGAGCAGTTCTTC.

The chain employs TRBV13 and TRBJ2-7; 9 bases fit TRBD2. CDR3 size: 17 residues. J was trimmed by 1 base and V by 0 bases; bases with no gene match: 7. Germline V gives CDR1 PRHDT, CDR2 FYEKMQ (reference sequence). CDR3 sequence (DNA): TGTGCCAGCAGCTTAGGAGGGCTAGCGGGGCGTTCCTACGAGCAGTACTTC. Protein product: CASSLGGLAGRSYEQYF.

The chain recombines TRBV19 with TRBJ1-6; possible D gene TRBD1, 5 bases. This CDR3 contains 15 residues. V was shortened by 5 bases and J by 0 bases, with 8 bases between the two germline ends. Germline CDR1 is LNHDA and CDR2 is SQIVND (reference sequence). The CDR3, as DNA: TGTGCCAGTAGTCCGACAGACTCCTATAATTCACCCCTCCACTTT. It translates to CASSPTDSYNSPLHF.